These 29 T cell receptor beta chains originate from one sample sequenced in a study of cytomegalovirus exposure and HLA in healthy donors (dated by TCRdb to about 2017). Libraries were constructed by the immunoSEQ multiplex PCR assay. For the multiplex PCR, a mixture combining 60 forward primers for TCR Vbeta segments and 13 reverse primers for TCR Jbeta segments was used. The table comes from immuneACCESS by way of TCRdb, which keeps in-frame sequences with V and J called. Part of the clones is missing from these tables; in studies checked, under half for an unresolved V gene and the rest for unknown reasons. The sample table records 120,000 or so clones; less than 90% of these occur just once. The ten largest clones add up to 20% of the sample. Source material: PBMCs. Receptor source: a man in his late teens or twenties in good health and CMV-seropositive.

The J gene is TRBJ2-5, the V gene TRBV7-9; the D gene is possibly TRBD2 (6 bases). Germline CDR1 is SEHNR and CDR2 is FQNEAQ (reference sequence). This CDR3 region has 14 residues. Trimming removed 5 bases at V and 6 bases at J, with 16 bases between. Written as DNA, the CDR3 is TGTGCCAGCAGCGCGGGACTCCTACAGAAGACCCAGTACTTC. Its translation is CASSAGLLQKTQYF.

This CDR3 is CASTTRGGPNTGELFF. Written as DNA, the CDR3 is TGTGCCAGCACCACCCGGGGGGGGCCGAACACCGGGGAGCTGTTTTTT. V usage is TRBV7-2 and J usage is TRBJ2-2, with 8 bases aligning to TRBD2. CDR3 size: 16 residues. Germline V lookup: CDR1 SGHTA, CDR2 FQGNSA. The V gene end was trimmed by 7 bases and the J gene end by 0 bases; junction bases not matched to a gene: 7.

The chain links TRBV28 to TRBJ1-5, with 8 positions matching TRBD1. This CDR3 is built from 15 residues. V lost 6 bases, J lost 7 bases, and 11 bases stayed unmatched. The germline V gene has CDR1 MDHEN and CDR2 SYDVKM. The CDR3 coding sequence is TGTGCCAGCAGCCTAGTCGGACAGGGAGGGCAGCCCCAGCATTTT. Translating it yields CASSLVGQGGQPQHF.

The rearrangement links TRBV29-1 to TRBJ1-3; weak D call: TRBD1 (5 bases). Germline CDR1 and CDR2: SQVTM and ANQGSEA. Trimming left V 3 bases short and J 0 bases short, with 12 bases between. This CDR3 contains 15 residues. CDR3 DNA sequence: TGCAGCGTTGATGGGGGGAGAAACTCTGGAAACACCATATATTTT. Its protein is CSVDGGRNSGNTIYF.

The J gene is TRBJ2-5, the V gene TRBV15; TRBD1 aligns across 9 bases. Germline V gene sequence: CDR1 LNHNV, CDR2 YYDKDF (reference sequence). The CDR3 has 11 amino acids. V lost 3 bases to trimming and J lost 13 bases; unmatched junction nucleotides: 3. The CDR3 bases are TGTGCCACCAGCAGCGAGGACAGGGGGTACTTC. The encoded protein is CATSSEDRGYF. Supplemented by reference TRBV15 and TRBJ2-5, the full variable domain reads DAMVIQNPRYQVTQFGKPVTLSCSQTLNHNVMYWYQQKSSQAPKLLFHYYDKDFNNEADTPDNFQSRRPNTSFCFLDIRSPGLGDTAMYLCATSSEDRGYFGPGTRLLVL.

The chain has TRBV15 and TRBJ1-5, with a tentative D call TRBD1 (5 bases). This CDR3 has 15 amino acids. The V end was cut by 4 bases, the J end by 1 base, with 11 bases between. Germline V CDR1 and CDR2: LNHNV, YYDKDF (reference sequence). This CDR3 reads CATSKGQGSNQPQHF. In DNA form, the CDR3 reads TGTGCCACCAGCAAGGGCCAGGGAAGCAATCAGCCCCAGCATTTT.

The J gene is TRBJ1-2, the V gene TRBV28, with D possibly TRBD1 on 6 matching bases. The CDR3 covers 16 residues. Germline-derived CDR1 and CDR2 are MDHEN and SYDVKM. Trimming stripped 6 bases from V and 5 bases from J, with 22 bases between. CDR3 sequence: CASSPGPGQTLYGYTF. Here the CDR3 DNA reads TGTGCCAGCAGCCCGGGCCCCGGACAGACCCTATATGGCTACACCTTC.

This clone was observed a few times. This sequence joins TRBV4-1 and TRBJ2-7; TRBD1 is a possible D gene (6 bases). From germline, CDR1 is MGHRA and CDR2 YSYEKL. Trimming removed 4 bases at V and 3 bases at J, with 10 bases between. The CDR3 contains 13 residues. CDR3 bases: TGCGCCAGCAGCCCAACAGGGAGCTACGAGCAGTACTTC. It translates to CASSPTGSYEQYF.

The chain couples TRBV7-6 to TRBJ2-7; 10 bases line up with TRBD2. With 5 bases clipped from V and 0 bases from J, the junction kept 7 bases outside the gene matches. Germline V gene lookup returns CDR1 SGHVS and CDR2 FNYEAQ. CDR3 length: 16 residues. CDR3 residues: CASSRIAGGFSYEQYF. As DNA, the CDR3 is TGTGCCAGCAGCCGAATAGCGGGGGGCTTCTCCTACGAGCAGTACTTC.

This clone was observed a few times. The CDR3 coding sequence is TGCGCCAGCAGCGAGGGGACACCCGAGCAGTACTTC. Translating it yields CASSEGTPEQYF. This chain links TRBV5-1 with TRBJ2-7; TRBD1 might be the D (6 bases). V was cut by 4 bases and J by 6 bases, with 11 bases left in between. The CDR3 has 12 residues. Germline V gene data show CDR1 as SGHRS and CDR2 as YFSETQ.

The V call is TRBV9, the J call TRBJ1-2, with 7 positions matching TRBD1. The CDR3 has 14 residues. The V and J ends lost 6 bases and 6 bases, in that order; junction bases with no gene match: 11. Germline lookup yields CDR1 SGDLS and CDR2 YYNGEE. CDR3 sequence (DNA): TGTGCCAGCACCTTGGGCGGGACAGATAATGGCTACACCTTC. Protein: CASTLGGTDNGYTF.

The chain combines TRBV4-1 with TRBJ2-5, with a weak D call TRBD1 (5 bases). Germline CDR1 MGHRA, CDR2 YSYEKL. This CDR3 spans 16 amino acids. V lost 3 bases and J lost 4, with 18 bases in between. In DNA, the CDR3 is TGCGCCAGCAGCCACGGGTGGGTGGACAATTTAGAGACCCAGTACTTC. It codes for CASSHGWVDNLETQYF.

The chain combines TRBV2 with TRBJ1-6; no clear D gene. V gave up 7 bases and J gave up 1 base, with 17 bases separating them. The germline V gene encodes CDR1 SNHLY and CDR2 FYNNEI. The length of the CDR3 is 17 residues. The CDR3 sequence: CASIPDGRVSYNSPLHF. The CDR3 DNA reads TGTGCCAGCATCCCTGACGGGAGGGTTTCCTATAATTCACCCCTCCACTTT.

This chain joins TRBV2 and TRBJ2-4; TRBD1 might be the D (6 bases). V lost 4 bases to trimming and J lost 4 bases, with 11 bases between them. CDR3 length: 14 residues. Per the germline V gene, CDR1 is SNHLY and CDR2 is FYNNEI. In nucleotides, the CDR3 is TGTGCCAGCAGTGGGTCAGGGACAAAAAACATTCAGTACTTC. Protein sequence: CASSGSGTKNIQYF.

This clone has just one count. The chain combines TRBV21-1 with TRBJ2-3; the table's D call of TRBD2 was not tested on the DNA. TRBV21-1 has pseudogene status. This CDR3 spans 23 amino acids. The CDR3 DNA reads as TGTGCCAGCAGCTCCCGCCCCGCTGCTAGCGGGGGACAAAACTCTGTCCGCACAGATACGCAGTATTTT. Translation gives CASSSRPAASGGQNSVRTDTQYF.

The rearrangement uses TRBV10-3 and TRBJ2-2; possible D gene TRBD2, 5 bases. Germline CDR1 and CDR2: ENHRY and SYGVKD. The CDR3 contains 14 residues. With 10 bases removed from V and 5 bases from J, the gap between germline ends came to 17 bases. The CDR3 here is CATRPREGTGELFF. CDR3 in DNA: TGTGCCACTCGCCCCCGGGAAGGGACCGGGGAGCTGTTTTTT.

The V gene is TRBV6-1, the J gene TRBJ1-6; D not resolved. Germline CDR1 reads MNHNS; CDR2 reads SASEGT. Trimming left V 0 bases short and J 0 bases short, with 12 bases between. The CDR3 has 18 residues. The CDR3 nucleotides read TGTGCCAGCAGTGAAGCGGATGGAGAGAGCTCCTATAATTCACCCCTCCACTTT. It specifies CASSEADGESSYNSPLHF.

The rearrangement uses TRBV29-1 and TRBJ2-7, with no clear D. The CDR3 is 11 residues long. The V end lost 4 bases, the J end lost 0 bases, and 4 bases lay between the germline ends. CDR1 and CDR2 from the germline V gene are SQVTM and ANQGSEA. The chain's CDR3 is CSVVGSYEQYF. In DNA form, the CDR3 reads TGCAGCGTTGTCGGCTCCTACGAGCAGTACTTC.

The CDR3 is CASSFTVSPNTGELFF. The CDR3, as DNA: TGCGCCAGCAGCTTTACCGTTAGCCCGAACACCGGGGAGCTGTTTTTT. The chain recombines TRBV5-1 with TRBJ2-2; D not resolved. The CDR3 spans 16 residues. Germline CDR1 is SGHRS and CDR2 is YFSETQ. V shed 2 bases and J shed 0 bases, with 11 bases lying between them.

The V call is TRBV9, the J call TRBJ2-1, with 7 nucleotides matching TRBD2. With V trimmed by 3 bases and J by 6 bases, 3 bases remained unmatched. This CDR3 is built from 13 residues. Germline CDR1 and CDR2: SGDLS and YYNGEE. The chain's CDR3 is CASSATSVNEQFF. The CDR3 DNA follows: TGTGCCAGCAGCGCCACTAGCGTCAATGAGCAGTTCTTC.

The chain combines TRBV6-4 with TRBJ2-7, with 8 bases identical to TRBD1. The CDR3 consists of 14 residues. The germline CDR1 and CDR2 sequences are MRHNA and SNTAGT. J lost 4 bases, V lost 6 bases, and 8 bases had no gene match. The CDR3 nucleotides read TGTGCCAGCAGCGTTGGACAGGGTGGTTACGAGCAGTACTTC. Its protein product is CASSVGQGGYEQYF.

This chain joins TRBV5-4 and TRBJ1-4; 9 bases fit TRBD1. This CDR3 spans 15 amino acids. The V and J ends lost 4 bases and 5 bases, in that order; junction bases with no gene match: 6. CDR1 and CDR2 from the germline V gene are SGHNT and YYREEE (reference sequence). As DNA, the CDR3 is TGTGCCAGCAGCCAACAGGGGGCGGGCAATGAAAAACTGTTTTTT. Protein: CASSQQGAGNEKLFF.

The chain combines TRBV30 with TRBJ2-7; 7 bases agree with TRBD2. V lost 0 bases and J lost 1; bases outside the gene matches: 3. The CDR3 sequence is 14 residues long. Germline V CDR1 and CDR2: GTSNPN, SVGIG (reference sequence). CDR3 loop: CAWSVGGISYEQYF. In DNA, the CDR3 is TGTGCCTGGAGTGTGGGGGGGATTTCCTACGAGCAGTACTTC. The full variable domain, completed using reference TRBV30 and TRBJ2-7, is SQTIHQWPATLVQPVGSPLSLECTVEGTSNPNLYWYRQAAGRGLQLLFYSVGIGQISSEVPQNLSASRPQDRQFILSSKKLLLSDSGFYLCAWSVGGISYEQYFGPGTRLTVT.

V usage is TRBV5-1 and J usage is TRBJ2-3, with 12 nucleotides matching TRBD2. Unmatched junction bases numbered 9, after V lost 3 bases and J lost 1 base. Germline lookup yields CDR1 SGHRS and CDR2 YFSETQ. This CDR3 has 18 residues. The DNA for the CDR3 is TGCGCCAGCAGCTCTACTAGCGGGGGGCTGTTCGGCACAGATACGCAGTATTTT. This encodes CASSSTSGGLFGTDTQYF.

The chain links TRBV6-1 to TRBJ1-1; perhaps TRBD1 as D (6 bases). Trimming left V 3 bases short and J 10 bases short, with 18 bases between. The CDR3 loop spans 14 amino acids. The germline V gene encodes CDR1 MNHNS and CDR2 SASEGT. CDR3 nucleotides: TGTGCCAGCAGTGATAGGGCAGCTAAAGGGGGAGCTTTCTTT. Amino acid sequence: CASSDRAAKGGAFF.

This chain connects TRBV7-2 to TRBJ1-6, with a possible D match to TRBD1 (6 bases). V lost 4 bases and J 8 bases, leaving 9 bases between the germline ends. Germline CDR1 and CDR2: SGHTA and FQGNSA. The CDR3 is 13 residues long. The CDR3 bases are TGTGCCAGCAGCTCCAGGGGTTATTCACCCCTCCACTTT. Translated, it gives CASSSRGYSPLHF.

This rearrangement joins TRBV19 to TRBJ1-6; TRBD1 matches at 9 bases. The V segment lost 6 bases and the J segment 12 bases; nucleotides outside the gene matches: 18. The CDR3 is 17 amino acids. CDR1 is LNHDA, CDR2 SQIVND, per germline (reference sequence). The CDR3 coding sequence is TGTGCCAGTAGCAATATAAACCCGGGACAGGGAAGTGGACCCCTCCACTTT. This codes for CASSNINPGQGSGPLHF.

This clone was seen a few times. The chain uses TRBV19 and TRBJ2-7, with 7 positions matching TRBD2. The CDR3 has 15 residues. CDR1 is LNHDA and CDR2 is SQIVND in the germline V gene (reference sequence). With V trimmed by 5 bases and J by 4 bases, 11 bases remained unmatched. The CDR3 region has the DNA TGTGCCAGTAGTCGGGCCTCGGGGGGAAGGTACGAGCAGTACTTC. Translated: CASSRASGGRYEQYF.

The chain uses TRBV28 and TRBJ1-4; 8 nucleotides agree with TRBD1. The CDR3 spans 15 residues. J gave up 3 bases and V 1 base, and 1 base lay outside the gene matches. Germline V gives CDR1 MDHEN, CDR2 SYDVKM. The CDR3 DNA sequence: TGTGCCAGCAGTTTATCACAGGGGGCTAATGAAAAACTGTTTTTT. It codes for CASSLSQGANEKLFF.